One and the same sample provided the 10 T cell receptor beta chains below, sequenced in a study of blood T cell repertoires in COVID-19. TCRdb's table, derived via immunoSEQ multiplex PCR, lists solely in-frame clones and lacks some. The sample lists about 290,000 clones, roughly 89% occurring once. The sequencing sample was made of PBMCs or T cells enriched from blood (not recorded which). The receptor set was obtained from a woman aged 40 to 49 who had recovered from COVID-19.

This clone was detected once. This sequence joins TRBV18 and TRBJ2-7, with 10 bases lining up with TRBD1. Germline lookup yields CDR1 KGHSH and CDR2 LQKENI. The J segment lost 4 bases and the V segment lost 4 bases, leaving 7 bases of the junction unmatched. This CDR3 has 15 residues. The CDR3 sequence is CASSLGQGNLYEQYF. As DNA, the CDR3 is TGTGCCAGCTCACTGGGACAGGGGAACTTGTACGAGCAGTACTTC.

The V gene is TRBV30, the J gene TRBJ1-4, with unresolved D. The CDR3 loop spans 12 amino acids. Germline CDR1 is GTSNPN and CDR2 is SVGIG (reference sequence). Trimming removed 5 bases from V and 7 bases from J, with 11 bases in between. The CDR3 DNA follows: TGTGCCTGGGCCTCCTCGGGTGAAAAACTGTTTTTT. Its translation is CAWASSGEKLFF.

In this sample, this clone turned up a few times. The chain uses TRBV5-1 and TRBJ2-2; TRBD2 matches 7 bases. Germline CDR1 is SGHRS and CDR2 is YFSETQ. There are 16 residues in the CDR3. J lost 4 bases, V lost 1 base, and 7 bases had no gene match. The CDR3 DNA sequence: TGCGCCAGCAGCTTGTTGGCGGGAGCGGGCACCGGGGAGCTGTTTTTT. Amino acids: CASSLLAGAGTGELFF.

V usage is TRBV30 and J usage is TRBJ1-1; D is unresolved. From germline, CDR1 is GTSNPN and CDR2 SVGIG (reference sequence). V was trimmed by 0 bases and J by 6 bases, leaving 14 bases between them. CDR3 size: 14 residues. The CDR3 loop is CAWSVRRAAPEAFF. For the CDR3, the DNA is TGTGCCTGGAGTGTAAGGAGGGCGGCCCCTGAAGCTTTCTTT.

This chain uses TRBV27 with TRBJ1-6, with 7 nucleotides matching TRBD1. The CDR3 runs 19 residues. The V segment lost 4 bases and the J segment 6 bases; nucleotides outside the gene matches: 18. Per germline, CDR1 MNHEY and CDR2 SMNVEV (reference sequence). Here the CDR3 reads CASSSSLGAGGIGNSPLHF. CDR3 nucleotide sequence: TGTGCCAGCAGTTCCTCGTTGGGCGCAGGGGGAATAGGTAATTCACCCCTCCACTTT.

The chain uses TRBV10-3 and TRBJ1-5, with 8 bases identical to TRBD1. Per the germline V gene, CDR1 is ENHRY and CDR2 is SYGVKD. Trimming took 6 bases from V and 1 from J; bases not matched to a gene: 2. There are 14 residues in the CDR3. The CDR3 sequence is CAISGQGSNQPQHF. CDR3 DNA sequence: TGTGCCATCAGCGGACAGGGCAGCAATCAGCCCCAGCATTTT.

The chain uses TRBV28 and TRBJ1-4, with a possible D match to TRBD1 (6 bases). The CDR3 length is 16 residues. Looked up from germline, CDR1 is MDHEN and CDR2 is SYDVKM. V lost 5 bases to trimming and J lost 1 base, with 14 bases between them. The CDR3: CASSHQGRITNEKLFF. The CDR3 region has the DNA TGTGCCAGCAGTCATCAGGGGCGGATAACTAATGAAAAACTGTTTTTT.

The V call is TRBV5-1, the J call TRBJ1-4; TRBD1 might be the D (5 bases). The ends were cut back, 0 bases at V and 0 bases at J, with 12 bases in the middle. The length of the CDR3 is 17 residues. The germline V gene has CDR1 SGHRS and CDR2 YFSETQ. CDR3 loop: CASSLGVTGATNEKLFF. In DNA, the CDR3 is TGCGCCAGCAGCTTGGGGGTCACGGGGGCAACTAATGAAAAACTGTTTTTT. Full variable domain (rest looked up from reference TRBV5-1 and TRBJ1-4): KAGVTQTPRYLIKTRGQQVTLSCSPISGHRSVSWYQQTPGQGLQFLFEYFSETQRNKGNFPGRFSGRQFSNSRSEMNVSTLELGDSALYLCASSLGVTGATNEKLFFGSGTQLSVL.

This chain uses TRBV7-2 with TRBJ1-2, with 8 bases that match TRBD1. V trimming: 1 base; J trimming: 0 bases; junction bases outside the gene matches: 4. Germline V CDR1 and CDR2: SGHTA, FQGNSA. The CDR3 covers 16 residues. The CDR3 nucleotides read TGTGCCAGCAGCTTAGGCTCAGGGGGCCCTAACTATGGCTACACCTTC. It codes for CASSLGSGGPNYGYTF.

The rearrangement uses TRBV11-2 and TRBJ1-1; D is undetermined. The CDR3 runs 14 residues. Deletions cut 5 bases from V and 0 bases from J, with 10 bases between. Germline-derived CDR1 and CDR2 are SGHAT and FQNNGV. This chain's CDR3 is CASSPRLMNTEAFF. Here the CDR3 DNA reads TGTGCCAGCAGCCCGCGCCTCATGAACACTGAAGCTTTCTTT.